This T cell receptor (beta chain) was sequenced for a study of T cell changes during pregnancy in multiple sclerosis. Data came from immunoSEQ multiplex PCR; TCRdb stores just in-frame clones and leaves some out. The sample holds approximately 41,000 clones, approximately 90% seen once. The CDR3 runs 16 residues. Germline CDR1 SGHRS, CDR2 YFSETQ. V gave up 4 bases and J gave up 0 bases; unmatched junction bases: 8. The chain has TRBV5-1 and TRBJ2-7; TRBD1 matches at 9 bases. The source of this sequence is a female donor with multiple sclerosis, enrolled in a pregnancy study. Input material: PBMCs (not recorded whether the cells were cultured). The CDR3 loop reads CASSRLDRGNSYEQYF. The CDR3 coding sequence is TGCGCCAGCAGCCGTCTCGACAGGGGGAACTCCTACGAGCAGTACTTC.